Below are 17 T cell receptor beta chains sequenced from a single sample in a study of blood T cell repertoires in COVID-19. Assay used: immunoSEQ multiplex PCR; TCRdb lists only in-frame clones, some missing. The sample lists about 300,000 clones, 86% occurring once. Sequenced: peripheral blood. All receptors come from a woman in her 50s with acute or convalescent COVID-19.

There are a few counts of this clone. This chain links TRBV7-9 with TRBJ1-1; no definite D call. The germline gives CDR1 SEHNR, CDR2 FQNEAQ (reference sequence). V lost 5 bases to trimming and J lost 3 bases, with 13 bases between them. The CDR3 is made up of 14 amino acids. DNA for the CDR3: TGTGCCAGCAGCGACGGGTGGTTTCACACTGAAGCTTTCTTT. Translated: CASSDGWFHTEAFF.

This chain uses TRBV3-1 (or the pseudogene TRBV3-2) with TRBJ1-5; D unresolved. Germline assignment: CDR1 LGHDT and CDR2 YNNKEL (reference sequence). The CDR3 sequence is 14 residues long. The V and J ends lost 4 bases and 4 bases respectively, with 11 bases between them. The CDR3 nucleotides read TGTGCCAGCAGCCCAGAGGCAGGTAATCAGCCCCAGCATTTT. This encodes CASSPEAGNQPQHF.

The genes are TRBV7-8 and TRBJ2-3; D remains unclear. Per the germline V gene, CDR1 is SGHVS and CDR2 is FQNEAQ. V was shortened by 1 base and J by 0 bases, with 14 bases between the two germline ends. The length of the CDR3 is 17 residues. Written as DNA, the CDR3 is TGTGCCAGCAGCTTAGGCGGTGACTTGTCTAGCACAGATACGCAGTATTTT. Protein: CASSLGGDLSSTDTQYF.

The chain carries TRBV5-4 and TRBJ2-3; 8 nucleotides match TRBD2. Germline loops: CDR1 SGHNT, CDR2 YYREEE (reference sequence). Trimming took 6 bases from V and 5 from J; bases not matched to a gene: 11. This CDR3 comprises 15 residues. CDR3 nucleotides: TGTGCCAGCACCTCGGTCGGACGGGGGGGAGATACGCAGTATTTT. Protein: CASTSVGRGGDTQYF.

The chain is built from TRBV7-8 and TRBJ2-1; D is unresolved. The germline V gene has CDR1 SGHVS and CDR2 FQNEAQ. V shed 0 bases and J shed 4 bases, with 4 bases lying between them. The length of the CDR3 is 13 residues. The CDR3 region is CASSLAQYNEQFF. The CDR3 DNA is TGTGCCAGCAGCTTAGCACAGTACAATGAGCAGTTCTTC.

The V gene is TRBV9, the J gene TRBJ2-1; the match to TRBD2 covers 11 bases. Looked up from germline, CDR1 is SGDLS and CDR2 is YYNGEE. Trimming at V came to 6 bases and at J to 4 bases, leaving 15 bases not matched to a gene. CDR3 size: 18 residues. In DNA form, the CDR3 reads TGTGCCAGCAACTCACAGGGGGGAAGACTAGCGGGATACAATGAGCAGTTCTTC. Its protein product is CASNSQGGRLAGYNEQFF.

The rearrangement uses TRBV3-1 (or the pseudogene TRBV3-2) and TRBJ2-7; 15 bases agree with TRBD2. The CDR3 is 16 residues long. The V segment lost 4 bases and the J segment 5 bases; nucleotides outside the gene matches: 6. CDR1 LGHDT and CDR2 YNNKEL come from the germline V gene (reference sequence). The CDR3 reads CASSRPGTSGRHEQYF. The CDR3 coding sequence is TGTGCCAGCAGCCGTCCCGGGACTAGCGGGAGGCACGAGCAGTACTTC.

The rearrangement uses TRBV7-2 and TRBJ1-6; the D gene is possibly TRBD1 (5 bases). The CDR3 length is 15 residues. Germline CDR1 and CDR2: SGHTA and FQGNSA. V lost 8 bases, J lost 0 bases, and 11 bases lay in between. CDR3 sequence reads: CASGRGSSYNSPLHF. The CDR3 DNA reads as TGTGCCAGCGGCCGGGGGAGCTCCTATAATTCACCCCTCCACTTT. The full variable domain, its missing parts supplied by reference TRBV7-2 and TRBJ1-6, is GAGVSQSPSNKVTEKGKDVELRCDPISGHTALYWYRQSLGQGLEFLIYFQGNSAPDKSGLPSDRFSAERTGGSVSTLTIQRTQQEDSAVYLCASGRGSSYNSPLHFGNGTRLTVT.

The V call is TRBV9, the J call TRBJ2-6; 10 bases map to TRBD2. The CDR3 extends over 15 amino acids. With V trimmed by 4 bases and J by 2 bases, 0 bases remained unmatched. From germline, CDR1 is SGDLS and CDR2 YYNGEE. CDR3 region: CASSLAGAGANVLTF. CDR3 in DNA: TGTGCCAGCAGCCTAGCGGGAGCTGGGGCCAACGTCCTGACTTTC.

V and J are TRBV7-9 and TRBJ1-3; D call uncertain. Germline CDR1 reads SEHNR; CDR2 reads FQNEAQ (reference sequence). This CDR3 comprises 16 residues. Trimming took 4 bases from V and 0 from J, leaving 13 bases between them. CDR3 loop: CASSSYGRSSGNTIYF. For the CDR3, the DNA is TGTGCCAGCAGCTCCTACGGGAGGAGCTCTGGAAACACCATATATTTT.

The rearrangement links TRBV5-1 to TRBJ2-1, with TRBD2 matching over 7 bases. V dropped 3 bases and J dropped 0; count of bases not matched to a gene: 3. The CDR3 has 15 amino acids. Germline V gene lookup returns CDR1 SGHRS and CDR2 YFSETQ. CDR3 in DNA: TGCGCCAGCAGCTCCGGGGGGAGCTCCTACAATGAGCAGTTCTTC. This encodes CASSSGGSSYNEQFF.

The chain recombines TRBV7-2 with TRBJ2-3; TRBD2 matches at 9 bases. CDR3 length: 18 amino acids. Germline loops: CDR1 SGHTA, CDR2 FQGNSA. V shed 1 base, J shed 0 bases, and the junction held 8 bases outside the gene matches. CDR3 loop: CASSLVRPSGISTDTQYF. The CDR3 DNA follows: TGTGCCAGCAGCTTAGTAAGGCCTAGCGGGATCAGCACAGATACGCAGTATTTT.

The chain combines TRBV28 with TRBJ1-1; D perhaps matches TRBD1 (6 bases). Germline values: CDR1 MDHEN, CDR2 SYDVKM. V lost 11 bases and J 2 bases, leaving 24 bases between the germline ends. The CDR3 is 16 residues long. The CDR3 DNA is TGTGCCCCCAAAACTCTGGGGGGGGCGGGCAACACTGAAGCTTTCTTT. Protein: CAPKTLGGAGNTEAFF.

About this clone itself: The junction departs from the called germline gene at one end, perhaps through a read error. This chain uses TRBV7-7 with TRBJ2-7, with TRBD2 matching 8 bases. Looked up from germline, CDR1 is SSHAT and CDR2 is FNYEAQ (reference sequence). The CDR3 is made up of 15 amino acids. The CDR3 nucleotides read TGTGCTAGCAGCTTAGCGGCTAGCGGGTACTCCGAGCAGTACTTC. Translated, it gives CASSLAASGYSEQYF. Full variable domain (outside the CDR3, taken from reference TRBV7-7 and TRBJ2-7): GAGVSQSPRYKVTKRGQDVTLRCDPISSHATLYWYQQALGQGPEFLTYFNYEAQPDKSGLPSDRFSAERPEGSISTLTIQRTEQRDSAMYRCASSLAASGYSEQYFGPGTRLTVT.

In nucleotides, the CDR3 is TGCGCCAGCAGCTTGTTAGCGGAGAGCTCCTACGAGCAGTACTTC. This translates into CASSLLAESSYEQYF. The V call is TRBV5-1, the J call TRBJ2-7; D perhaps matches TRBD2 (6 bases). Germline V gene lookup returns CDR1 SGHRS and CDR2 YFSETQ. The V end lost 1 base, the J end lost 0 bases, and 11 bases lay between the germline ends. This CDR3 is built from 15 residues.

The genes are TRBV9 and TRBJ2-3, with D perhaps TRBD2 (5 bases). The germline V and J ends were trimmed by 3 bases and 2 bases, with 7 bases remaining between them. The germline V gene has CDR1 SGDLS and CDR2 YYNGEE. CDR3 length: 13 amino acids. CDR3 region: CASSERVTDTQYF. The CDR3 coding sequence is TGTGCCAGCAGCGAGAGGGTCACAGATACGCAGTATTTT.

The V and J genes are TRBV7-9 and TRBJ2-1; 10 bases map to TRBD2. CDR1 is SEHNR and CDR2 is FQNEAQ in the germline V gene (reference sequence). The V segment lost 1 base and the J segment 6 bases; nucleotides outside the gene matches: 3. The CDR3 length is 15 residues. Written as DNA, the CDR3 is TGTGCCAGCAGCTTAGTGGGACTAGCGATCAATGAGCAGTTCTTC. Amino acid sequence: CASSLVGLAINEQFF.